This TCR beta chain was identified during a study of Graves' ophthalmopathy and Graves' hyperthyroidism. Study-wide context: The collection of peripheral blood took place at initial diagnosis, before any treatment.

Between the trimmed V and J ends, which lost 3 bases and 4 bases, there was a span of 13 bases. The CDR3 sequence is 15 residues long. Beta-chain TCR CDR3 regions were amplified from RNA transcripts. Amplification began with first-round RT-PCR using HTBI primers, then second-round multiplex PCR was performed. TCRdb re-called the multiplex PCR reads with MiXCR, one entry per CDR3 protein. The sample gives 400,000 to 450,000 distinct CDR3 sequences, under 25% of which show up once; under 3% is in the top ten. This clonotype showed up many times. The sample taken for sequencing was peripheral blood. V gene TRBV12-3 or TRBV12-4 combines with J gene TRBJ1-5, with TRBD1 as a possible D gene (6 bases). The sequence derives from a woman aged 18-35 years with stable Graves' hyperthyroidism. As DNA, the CDR3 is TGTGCCAGCAGTTTTGGACCGGACAGAAATCAGCCCCAGCATTTT. Translation gives CASSFGPDRNQPQHF.